This TCR beta chain comes out of a study of neurological immune-mediated disorders. The study, taken as a whole, reports: The absence of shared CDR3 amino acid sequences among expanded clones across subjects suggests private repertoires in all groups.

Regarding time point: longitudinal time-point 1 (baseline). 2 million PBMCs stored at -80 C were the source of the unsorted libraries. With 10-nucleotide random UMIs included, cDNA was synthesized by 5'RACE. TCRdb recomputed calls from the 5' RACE reads with MiXCR, one row per CDR3 protein. Of tens of thousands of distinct CDR3 sequences listed, roughly 15% were seen once; the top ten hold about 4.5%. In its sample, this clonotype was seen many times. Its specificity is unknown. The sequence derives from a female donor with HTLV-1-associated myelopathy (HAM/TSP). Sequencing was done on a sample of PBMCs.

The CDR3: CASSLDRVSPLHF. CDR3 coding DNA: TGTGCCAGCAGTTTAGACAGGGTGTCACCCCTCCACTTT. V and J are TRBV12-3 or TRBV12-4 and TRBJ1-6; TRBD1 is a possible D gene (6 bases). V lost 1 base and J 10 bases, leaving 8 bases between the germline ends. The CDR3 is made up of 13 amino acids.